The next 17 T cell receptor beta chains were all read from a single sample in a study of response to subunit inactivated influenza vaccine. From the RT-PCR reads, TCRdb called clonotypes with MiXCR, one entry per CDR3 protein. This sample has about 300,000 distinct CDR3 sequences, with approximately 20% found just once. The specimen was PBMCs from blood, collected approximately 20 months after vaccination. The receptors here all came from a man aged 45 to 70 who received an inactivated influenza vaccine.

This clonotype has ten or more counts. V and J are TRBV3-1 and TRBJ2-2; the match to TRBD2 covers 11 bases. Germline V gives CDR1 LGHDT, CDR2 YNNKEL (reference sequence). This CDR3 has 14 residues. The V segment lost 3 bases and the J segment 7 bases; nucleotides outside the gene matches: 1. As DNA, the CDR3 is TGTGCCAGCAGCCATAGCGGGAGGGTCGGGGAGCTGTTTTTT. Translating it yields CASSHSGRVGELFF.

The sample holds many counts of this clonotype. The chain has TRBV7-9 and TRBJ1-6, with a possible D match to TRBD1 (6 bases). The germline V gene encodes CDR1 SEHNR and CDR2 FQNEAQ (reference sequence). Trimming removed 1 base from V and 13 bases from J, with 11 bases in between. This CDR3 is built from 13 residues. As DNA, the CDR3 is TGTGCCAGCAGCTTAGAACAGGGAGCGCCCCTCCACTTT. Translation: CASSLEQGAPLHF.

This clonotype was found a few times. The chain employs TRBV29-1 and TRBJ2-3; 8 positions match TRBD1. Germline values: CDR1 SQVTM, CDR2 ANQGSEA. The CDR3 extends over 14 amino acids. V lost 3 bases, J lost 6 bases, and 8 bases stayed unmatched. DNA for the CDR3: TGCAGCGTTGACCGAGACAGGGGTCTCGATACGCAGTATTTT. Translation: CSVDRDRGLDTQYF.

The genes are TRBV15 and TRBJ1-5, with TRBD1 identical over 7 bases. Germline lookup yields CDR1 LNHNV and CDR2 YYDKDF (reference sequence). The CDR3 totals 15 residues. The V gene end was trimmed by 5 bases and the J gene end by 0 bases; junction bases not matched to a gene: 4. The CDR3 loop reads CATSQGQYSNQPQHF. The CDR3 nucleotides read TGTGCCACCAGCCAGGGACAGTATAGCAATCAGCCCCAGCATTTT. The complete variable domain, with remaining parts taken from reference TRBV15 and TRBJ1-5, reads DAMVIQNPRYQVTQFGKPVTLSCSQTLNHNVMYWYQQKSSQAPKLLFHYYDKDFNNEADTPDNFQSRRPNTSFCFLDIRSPGLGDTAMYLCATSQGQYSNQPQHFGDGTRLSIL.

This clonotype was detected a few times. The chain combines TRBV7-9 with TRBJ2-5; D not resolved. Trimming stripped 5 bases from V and 0 bases from J, with 1 base between. The CDR3 length is 11 residues. Per the germline V gene, CDR1 is SEHNR and CDR2 is FQNEAQ (reference sequence). The CDR3 protein is CASSNQETQYF. CDR3 sequence (DNA): TGTGCCAGCAGCAACCAAGAGACCCAGTACTTC.

This clonotype was observed a handful of times. The V call is TRBV5-6, the J call TRBJ2-4; D is unclear. In germline, CDR1 is SGHDT, CDR2 YYEEEE. The CDR3 is 14 amino acids. V was clipped by 4 bases and J by 1 base, with 9 bases between them. The CDR3 DNA reads TGTGCCAGCAGCGGTGGACCCGCCAAAAACATTCAGTACTTC. Protein: CASSGGPAKNIQYF. The full variable domain, rest sourced from reference TRBV5-6 and TRBJ2-4, is DAGVTQSPTHLIKTRGQQVTLRCSPKSGHDTVSWYQQALGQGPQFIFQYYEEEERQRGNFPDRFSGHQFPNYSSELNVNALLLGDSALYLCASSGGPAKNIQYFGAGTRLSVL.

The V and J genes are TRBV15 and TRBJ2-7; maybe TRBD2 (6 bases). V lost 0 bases to trimming and J lost 1 base, with 10 bases between them. Germline lookup yields CDR1 LNHNV and CDR2 YYDKDF (reference sequence). The CDR3 runs to 15 residues. CDR3 region: CATSRDTSGSYEQYF. In nucleotides, the CDR3 is TGTGCCACCAGCAGAGATACAAGCGGGTCCTACGAGCAGTACTTC.

There are many counts of this clonotype. The V and J genes are TRBV7-9 and TRBJ1-1; D is undetermined. Germline CDR1 SEHNR, CDR2 FQNEAQ (reference sequence). V lost 2 bases and J 0 bases, leaving 4 bases between the germline ends. The CDR3 is 13 residues long. The CDR3 sequence: CASSLQVNTEAFF. DNA for the CDR3: TGTGCCAGCAGCTTACAGGTGAACACTGAAGCTTTCTTT.

This clonotype was seen a few times. The CDR3: CASSRGTGGYYGYTF. CDR3 DNA: TGTGCCAGTAGCCGCGGGACAGGGGGCTACTATGGCTACACCTTC. The rearrangement uses TRBV19 and TRBJ1-2; 12 bases are shared with TRBD1. Unmatched junction bases numbered 5, after V lost 6 bases and J lost 3 bases. This CDR3 region has 15 residues. Germline lookup yields CDR1 LNHDA and CDR2 SQIVND (reference sequence).

The chain carries TRBV10-3 and TRBJ1-4; D is undetermined. The CDR3 is made up of 13 amino acids. Trimming removed 3 bases from V and 4 bases from J, with 6 bases in between. The V gene's germline CDR1 is ENHRY and CDR2 SYGVKD. CDR3 coding DNA: TGTGCCATCAGTGAAGTTCTTAATGAAAAACTGTTTTTT. Protein product: CAISEVLNEKLFF.

This clonotype was counted many times. V usage is TRBV15 and J usage is TRBJ1-1; D is ambiguous. This CDR3 region has 15 residues. Germline assignment: CDR1 LNHNV and CDR2 YYDKDF (reference sequence). Trimming removed 0 bases from V and 1 base from J, with 9 bases in between. The CDR3 loop reads CATSRDTLKNTEAFF. The CDR3 nucleotides read TGTGCCACCAGCAGAGATACACTCAAGAACACTGAAGCTTTCTTT.

This clonotype was detected many times. This rearrangement joins TRBV5-1 to TRBJ1-2, with D maybe TRBD1 (6 bases). The CDR3 runs 14 residues. V dropped 3 bases and J dropped 8 bases, with 17 bases sitting between them. Germline CDR1 is SGHRS and CDR2 is YFSETQ. CDR3 sequence: CASSWDISRVGYTF. For the CDR3, the DNA is TGCGCCAGCAGCTGGGACATCAGTAGAGTCGGCTACACCTTC.

V usage is TRBV20-1 and J usage is TRBJ2-7; 8 bases map to TRBD1. Trimming at V came to 3 bases and at J to 4 bases, leaving 5 bases not matched to a gene. The CDR3 is 13 residues long. The germline gives CDR1 DFQATT, CDR2 SNEGSKA (reference sequence). CDR3 nucleotide sequence: TGCAGTGCTAGGAGGACAGGGAGGTACGAGCAGTACTTC. Protein: CSARRTGRYEQYF.

This clonotype has only a few counts. The chain combines TRBV6-1 with TRBJ2-3, with 11 bases aligning to TRBD1. J was trimmed by 1 base and V by 7 bases; bases with no gene match: 1. In germline, CDR1 is MNHNS, CDR2 SASEGT. This CDR3 comprises 14 residues. The CDR3 reads CASMDRGRTDTQYF. The CDR3, as DNA: TGTGCCAGCATGGACAGGGGGCGCACAGATACGCAGTATTTT.

This clonotype has a handful of counts. The chain uses TRBV7-2 and TRBJ1-2; no firm D call. V lost 4 bases and J lost 5, with 8 bases in between. The CDR3 is 12 amino acids. CDR1 SGHTA and CDR2 FQGNSA come from the germline V gene. The CDR3 DNA is TGTGCCAGCAGCTACAAGGAGTATGGCTACACCTTC. It is translated as CASSYKEYGYTF.

The J gene is TRBJ1-1, the V gene TRBV28, with a possible D match to TRBD1 (5 bases). Germline CDR1 MDHEN, CDR2 SYDVKM. Trimming took 7 bases from V and 7 from J, leaving 16 bases between them. The length of the CDR3 is 13 residues. CDR3 bases: TGTGCCAGCACCCTGCCGGGGCGAGATGAAGCTTTCTTT. Its protein is CASTLPGRDEAFF.

The rearrangement uses TRBV29-1 and TRBJ2-5, with 7 bases lining up with TRBD2. CDR1 SQVTM and CDR2 ANQGSEA come from the germline V gene. The CDR3 is made up of 15 amino acids. V lost 3 bases and J lost 5; bases outside the gene matches: 12. The CDR3 spells CSVDGEGTLRETQYF. CDR3 DNA: TGCAGCGTTGACGGGGAGGGGACGCTACGTGAGACCCAGTACTTC. Complete variable domain (other parts from reference TRBV29-1 and TRBJ2-5): SAVISQKPSRDICQRGTSLTIQCQVDSQVTMMFWYRQQPGQSLTLIATANQGSEATYESGFVIDKFPISRPNLTFSTLTVSNMSPEDSSIYLCSVDGEGTLRETQYFGPGTRLLVL.